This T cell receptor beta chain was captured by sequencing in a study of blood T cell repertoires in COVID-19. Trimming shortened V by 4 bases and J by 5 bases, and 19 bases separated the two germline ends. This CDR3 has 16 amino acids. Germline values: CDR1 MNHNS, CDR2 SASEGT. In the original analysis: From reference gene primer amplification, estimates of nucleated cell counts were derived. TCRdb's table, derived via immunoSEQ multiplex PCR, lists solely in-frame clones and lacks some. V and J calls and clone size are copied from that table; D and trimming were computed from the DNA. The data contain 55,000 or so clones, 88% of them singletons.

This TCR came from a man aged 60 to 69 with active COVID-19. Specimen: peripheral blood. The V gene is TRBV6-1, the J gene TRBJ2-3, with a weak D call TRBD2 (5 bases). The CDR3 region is CASSGESGTKGDTQYF. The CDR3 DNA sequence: TGTGCCAGCAGTGGTGAGAGCGGCACCAAGGGAGATACGCAGTATTTT.